This is a list of T cell receptor beta chains from one sample in a study of early T cells in non-severe SARS-CoV-2 infection. A single record per CDR3 protein comes from TCRdb applying MiXCR to the 5' RACE reads. The data contain roughly 66,000 distinct CDR3 sequences, approximately 9% of them seen just once; the ten biggest clones take up about 3.5%. The sample consisted of whole blood. These TCRs come from an adult who was a healthcare worker with PCR-confirmed SARS-CoV-2 infection or an uninfected control (not recorded which). Both conserved end residues are part of each CDR3. The order of the fields is V gene, clone size, J gene, D gene, CDR3 protein, CDR3 DNA. D genes are given only for firm matches. Clone size is given for some rows only: seen once, a few or many times, or a class if the clone is expanded.

V gene: TRBV2
clone size: few
J gene: TRBJ2-3
D gene: TRBD1
CDR3 protein: CASSAGQGAGTQYF
CDR3 DNA: TGTGCCAGCAGTGCTGGACAGGGGGCTGGTACGCAGTATTTT

V gene: TRBV20-1
clone size: -
J gene: TRBJ1-1
D gene: -
CDR3 protein: CSANSGRTEAFF
CDR3 DNA: TGCAGTGCTAATTCAGGGAGGACTGAAGCTTTCTTT

V gene: TRBV4-3
clone size: -
J gene: TRBJ2-7
D gene: TRBD2
CDR3 protein: CASSPLAGGPSEQYF
CDR3 DNA: TGCGCCAGCAGCCCACTAGCGGGAGGGCCTTCCGAGCAGTACTTC

V gene: TRBV28
clone size: -
J gene: TRBJ2-3
D gene: -
CDR3 protein: CASQGPPDTQYF
CDR3 DNA: TGTGCCAGTCAGGGGCCACCAGATACGCAGTATTTT

V gene: TRBV10-1
clone size: -
J gene: TRBJ2-7
D gene: -
CDR3 protein: CASSEGPGHWHLGVEQYF
CDR3 DNA: TGCGCCAGCAGTGAAGGTCCAGGGCACTGGCACTTGGGGGTCGAGCAGTACTTC

V gene: TRBV9
clone size: few
J gene: TRBJ1-4
D gene: TRBD1
CDR3 protein: CASSATGRDGKLFF
CDR3 DNA: TGTGCCAGCAGCGCGACAGGGCGGGATGGAAAACTGTTTTTT

V gene: TRBV5-1
clone size: many
J gene: TRBJ2-7
D gene: TRBD1
CDR3 protein: CASSWGQGAYEQYF
CDR3 DNA: TGCGCCAGCAGCTGGGGACAGGGTGCCTACGAGCAGTACTTC

V gene: TRBV4-2
clone size: -
J gene: TRBJ2-7
D gene: -
CDR3 protein: CASSQEGTVLYEQYF
CDR3 DNA: TGTGCCAGCAGCCAAGAGGGGACGGTCCTCTACGAGCAGTACTTC

V gene: TRBV4-1
clone size: medium-sized
J gene: TRBJ2-1
D gene: TRBD2
CDR3 protein: CASSQANGRYNEQFF
CDR3 DNA: TGCGCCAGCAGCCAAGCGAACGGGAGGTACAATGAGCAGTTCTTC

V gene: TRBV7-3
clone size: many
J gene: TRBJ2-1
D gene: -
CDR3 protein: CASSSRENEQFF
CDR3 DNA: TGTGCCAGCAGCTCACGAGAGAATGAGCAGTTCTTC

V gene: TRBV6-2/TRBV6-3
clone size: few
J gene: TRBJ2-1
D gene: -
CDR3 protein: CASSYSMSKWFF
CDR3 DNA: TGTGCCAGCAGTTACTCGATGAGCAAATGGTTCTTC

V gene: TRBV9
clone size: few
J gene: TRBJ2-6
D gene: TRBD2
CDR3 protein: CASSVVPAGSSGANVLTF
CDR3 DNA: TGTGCCAGCAGCGTAGTCCCAGCGGGGTCTAGTGGGGCCAACGTCCTGACTTTC

V gene: TRBV29-1
clone size: many
J gene: TRBJ2-5
D gene: -
CDR3 protein: CSVTPAETQYF
CDR3 DNA: TGCAGCGTTACTCCAGCAGAGACCCAGTACTTC

V gene: TRBV6-2/TRBV6-3
clone size: few
J gene: TRBJ2-1
D gene: -
CDR3 protein: CASMQASSYNEQFF
CDR3 DNA: TGTGCCAGCATGCAGGCTAGCTCCTACAATGAGCAGTTCTTC

V gene: TRBV5-4
clone size: few
J gene: TRBJ2-1
D gene: TRBD2
CDR3 protein: CASSPPGLGNNEQFF
CDR3 DNA: TGTGCCAGCAGCCCCCCGGGACTAGGAAACAATGAGCAGTTCTTC

V gene: TRBV10-3
clone size: -
J gene: TRBJ2-1
D gene: -
CDR3 protein: CAISESSYNEQFF
CDR3 DNA: TGTGCCATCAGTGAGTCCAGTTACAATGAGCAGTTCTTC

V gene: TRBV6-6
clone size: many
J gene: TRBJ2-1
D gene: -
CDR3 protein: CASSYQADSSYNEQFF
CDR3 DNA: TGTGCCAGCAGTTATCAAGCGGATAGCTCCTACAATGAGCAGTTCTTC

V gene: TRBV6-2/TRBV6-3
clone size: -
J gene: TRBJ2-7
D gene: TRBD2
CDR3 protein: CASSYGPSGTYEQYF
CDR3 DNA: TGTGCCAGCAGTTACGGCCCTAGCGGGACCTACGAGCAGTACTTC

V gene: TRBV3-1
clone size: many
J gene: TRBJ2-3
D gene: -
CDR3 protein: CASSLSSNTNTQYF
CDR3 DNA: TGTGCCAGCAGCTTGTCATCAAACACAAATACGCAGTATTTT

V gene: TRBV29-1
clone size: -
J gene: TRBJ1-1
D gene: TRBD1
CDR3 protein: CSVDGAGGAMGTEAFF
CDR3 DNA: TGCAGCGTTGATGGGGCAGGGGGCGCGATGGGCACTGAAGCTTTCTTC

V gene: TRBV21-1
clone size: few
J gene: TRBJ2-2
D gene: -
CDR3 protein: CASIGREPKNTCFF
CDR3 DNA: TGTGCCAGCATAGGACGGGAACCCAAGAACACCTGTTTTTTT

V gene: TRBV3-1
clone size: -
J gene: TRBJ2-1
D gene: TRBD2
CDR3 protein: CASSQVEREGYNEQFF
CDR3 DNA: TGTGCCAGCAGCCAAGTCGAGCGGGAGGGGTACAATGAGCAGTTCTTC

V gene: TRBV5-1
clone size: many
J gene: TRBJ2-3
D gene: -
CDR3 protein: CASSLSGLGTDTQYF
CDR3 DNA: TGCGCCAGCAGCTTGTCCGGGCTGGGCACAGATACGCAGTATTTT

V gene: TRBV20-1
clone size: many
J gene: TRBJ1-1
D gene: TRBD1
CDR3 protein: CSARTGGTEAFF
CDR3 DNA: TGCAGTGCTAGGACAGGGGGCACTGAAGCTTTCTTT

V gene: TRBV3-1
clone size: few
J gene: TRBJ2-2
D gene: -
CDR3 protein: CASSQGLPPNTGELFF
CDR3 DNA: TGTGCCAGCAGCCAAGGACTCCCTCCGAACACCGGGGAGCTGTTTTTT

V gene: TRBV6-2/TRBV6-3
clone size: many
J gene: TRBJ1-1
D gene: -
CDR3 protein: CASRAVGAQNTEAFF
CDR3 DNA: TGTGCCAGCAGGGCCGTAGGGGCCCAGAACACTGAAGCTTTCTTT

V gene: TRBV20-1
clone size: many
J gene: TRBJ2-7
D gene: TRBD2
CDR3 protein: CSIPREEVYEQYF
CDR3 DNA: TGCAGTATCCCTCGGGAGGAGGTCTACGAGCAGTACTTC

V gene: TRBV7-2
clone size: few
J gene: TRBJ2-7
D gene: -
CDR3 protein: CASSLYRSLATYEQYF
CDR3 DNA: TGTGCCAGCAGCTTATACCGGAGTCTAGCAACCTACGAGCAGTACTTC

V gene: TRBV12-3/TRBV12-4
clone size: -
J gene: TRBJ2-3
D gene: -
CDR3 protein: CASRGFTDTQYF
CDR3 DNA: TGTGCCAGCAGGGGGTTCACAGATACGCAGTATTTT

V gene: TRBV5-1
clone size: -
J gene: TRBJ2-2
D gene: TRBD2
CDR3 protein: CASSWTSGRTGELFF
CDR3 DNA: TGCGCCAGCAGCTGGACTAGCGGGAGGACCGGGGAGCTGTTTTTT

V gene: TRBV5-5
clone size: few
J gene: TRBJ2-1
D gene: -
CDR3 protein: CASSLGLVNEQFF
CDR3 DNA: TGTGCCAGCAGCTTGGGACTAGTTAATGAGCAGTTCTTC

V gene: TRBV6-5
clone size: many
J gene: TRBJ2-3
D gene: TRBD2
CDR3 protein: CASSSRTSGRTDTQYF
CDR3 DNA: TGTGCCAGCAGTTCCAGGACTAGCGGGAGAACAGATACGCAGTATTTT

V gene: TRBV7-2
clone size: few
J gene: TRBJ2-4
D gene: -
CDR3 protein: CASSPGLSGDIQYF
CDR3 DNA: TGTGCCAGCAGCCCAGGCCTCAGTGGAGACATTCAGTACTTC

V gene: TRBV5-1
clone size: -
J gene: TRBJ2-1
D gene: -
CDR3 protein: CASSLGDDNEQFF
CDR3 DNA: TGCGCCAGCAGCTTGGGGGATGACAATGAGCAGTTCTTC

V gene: TRBV6-2/TRBV6-3
clone size: many
J gene: TRBJ2-5
D gene: -
CDR3 protein: CASSYSKGTQYF
CDR3 DNA: TGTGCCAGCAGTTACTCAAAGGGGACCCAGTACTTC

V gene: TRBV7-9
clone size: -
J gene: TRBJ1-6
D gene: -
CDR3 protein: CASSLEPGPPLHF
CDR3 DNA: TGTGCCAGCAGCCTTGAACCGGGCCCGCCCCTCCACTTT

V gene: TRBV20-1
clone size: -
J gene: TRBJ2-1
D gene: -
CDR3 protein: CSAMDYNEQFF
CDR3 DNA: TGCAGTGCTATGGACTACAATGAGCAGTTCTTC

V gene: TRBV3-1
clone size: -
J gene: TRBJ2-7
D gene: TRBD1
CDR3 protein: CASSEQGAFGFSYEQYF
CDR3 DNA: TGTGCCAGCAGTGAACAGGGGGCGTTCGGGTTCTCCTACGAGCAGTACTTC

V gene: TRBV4-2
clone size: many
J gene: TRBJ1-2
D gene: TRBD1
CDR3 protein: CASSQEEDRVLFGYTF
CDR3 DNA: TGTGCCAGCAGCCAAGAAGAGGACAGGGTCCTATTTGGCTACACCTTC

V gene: TRBV10-1
clone size: -
J gene: TRBJ2-3
D gene: TRBD1
CDR3 protein: CASSYRGPGDTQYF
CDR3 DNA: TGCGCCAGCAGCTACAGGGGACCCGGGGATACGCAGTATTTT

V gene: TRBV2
clone size: many
J gene: TRBJ2-2
D gene: -
CDR3 protein: CASSEDLNTGELFF
CDR3 DNA: TGTGCCAGCAGTGAAGACTTAAACACCGGGGAGCTGTTTTTT

V gene: TRBV7-2
clone size: many
J gene: TRBJ2-1
D gene: TRBD2
CDR3 protein: CASSSAGANEQFF
CDR3 DNA: TGTGCCAGCAGCTCAGCGGGAGCCAATGAGCAGTTCTTC

V gene: TRBV11-1
clone size: few
J gene: TRBJ2-1
D gene: -
CDR3 protein: CASSLVGGRRGYEQFF
CDR3 DNA: TGTGCCAGCAGCTTAGTCGGGGGGCGGCGTGGATATGAGCAGTTCTTC

V gene: TRBV7-9
clone size: many
J gene: TRBJ1-2
D gene: -
CDR3 protein: CASTQIEIHGYTF
CDR3 DNA: TGTGCCAGCACCCAAATTGAGATTCATGGCTACACCTTC

V gene: TRBV6-5
clone size: many
J gene: TRBJ2-7
D gene: TRBD2
CDR3 protein: CASSYGWEGTYEQYF
CDR3 DNA: TGTGCCAGCAGTTACGGGTGGGAGGGAACCTACGAGCAGTACTTC

V gene: TRBV6-6
clone size: many
J gene: TRBJ2-1
D gene: TRBD1
CDR3 protein: CASSYGTGANEQFF
CDR3 DNA: TGTGCCAGCAGTTACGGGACAGGGGCCAATGAGCAGTTCTTC

V gene: TRBV5-4
clone size: -
J gene: TRBJ2-5
D gene: TRBD2
CDR3 protein: CASSKGLAGQETQYF
CDR3 DNA: TGTGCCAGCAGCAAGGGACTAGCGGGACAAGAGACCCAGTACTTC

V gene: TRBV2
clone size: -
J gene: TRBJ1-1
D gene: -
CDR3 protein: CASSEETNTEAFF
CDR3 DNA: TGTGCCAGCAGTGAGGAGACGAACACTGAAGCTTTCTTT

V gene: TRBV29-1
clone size: -
J gene: TRBJ1-2
D gene: -
CDR3 protein: CSVGTIGYTF
CDR3 DNA: TGCAGCGTTGGTACGATCGGCTACACCTTC

V gene: TRBV29-1
clone size: once
J gene: TRBJ2-5
D gene: TRBD1
CDR3 protein: CSVRQGLETQYF
CDR3 DNA: TGCAGCGTACGACAGGGGCTCGAGACCCAGTACTTC

V gene: TRBV7-9
clone size: many
J gene: TRBJ2-2
D gene: -
CDR3 protein: CASSPPPQGTGELFF
CDR3 DNA: TGTGCCAGCAGTCCCCCGCCACAGGGCACCGGGGAGCTGTTTTTT

V gene: TRBV20-1
clone size: -
J gene: TRBJ2-7
D gene: -
CDR3 protein: CSASRYGSSYEQYF
CDR3 DNA: TGCAGTGCTAGTCGGTACGGGAGCTCCTACGAGCAGTACTTC

V gene: TRBV10-3
clone size: few
J gene: TRBJ2-2
D gene: -
CDR3 protein: CAISALTNTGELFF
CDR3 DNA: TGTGCCATCAGTGCCCTCACGAACACCGGGGAGCTGTTTTTT

V gene: TRBV6-2/TRBV6-3
clone size: few
J gene: TRBJ2-7
D gene: TRBD1
CDR3 protein: CASRGDRDLSYEQYF
CDR3 DNA: TGTGCCAGCAGAGGCGACAGGGACCTATCCTACGAGCAGTACTTC

V gene: TRBV21-1
clone size: -
J gene: TRBJ2-2
D gene: -
CDR3 protein: CASSSGGGNNNGELFF
CDR3 DNA: TGTGCCAGCAGCTCCGGAGGAGGGAACAATAACGGGGAGCTGTTTTTT